The 18 T cell receptor beta chains reported below all come from one sample, sequenced in a study of shared clonotypes between healthy human individuals. The data were produced by immunoSEQ multiplex PCR, yet TCRdb's version contains in-frame clones alone and is incomplete. The data show roughly 760,000 clones, with around 74% seen just once and over 1.5% held by the top ten. The sample taken for sequencing was memory CD4+ T cells sorted from blood. Subset in this sample: CD45RA-negative fraction. These receptors originate from a woman aged 25 to 45 in good health.

This rearrangement joins TRBV28 to TRBJ1-1; 10 bases match TRBD1. Per the germline V gene, CDR1 is MDHEN and CDR2 is SYDVKM. The CDR3 totals 13 residues. V shed 7 bases and J 7 bases; nucleotides not matched to a gene: 6. The CDR3 loop reads CASMTGGPREAFF. CDR3 sequence (DNA): TGTGCCAGCATGACAGGGGGCCCCCGTGAAGCTTTCTTT.

This chain joins TRBV6-5 and TRBJ2-7, with 7 bases lining up with TRBD1. Unmatched junction bases numbered 11, after V lost 6 bases and J lost 3 bases. Per germline, CDR1 MNHEY and CDR2 SVGAGI. The CDR3 extends over 15 amino acids. CDR3 region: CASRSRDSRGYEQYF. DNA of the CDR3: TGTGCCAGCAGGTCCCGGGACAGCCGTGGCTACGAGCAGTACTTC.

V gene TRBV7-9 combines with J gene TRBJ2-2, with D unclear. The germline V and J ends were trimmed by 3 bases and 7 bases, with 9 bases remaining between them. The CDR3 sequence is 13 residues long. The germline V gene encodes CDR1 SEHNR and CDR2 FQNEAQ (reference sequence). CDR3 DNA sequence: TGTGCCAGCAGCTTCTACGGAGACGGGGAGCTGTTTTTT. Translated, it gives CASSFYGDGELFF.

This rearrangement joins TRBV2 to TRBJ1-1; tentative D call: TRBD1 (6 bases). Germline V gene data show CDR1 as SNHLY and CDR2 as FYNNEI. Trimming took off 4 bases at V and 3 bases at J, with 12 bases between the two ends. This CDR3 region has 14 residues. CDR3 coding DNA: TGTGCCAGCAGTGGGCAGGGGATTCACACTGAAGCTTTCTTT. Translating it yields CASSGQGIHTEAFF.

This clone turned up a few times. V is TRBV10-3 and J is TRBJ1-1; D gene unclear. From germline, CDR1 is ENHRY and CDR2 SYGVKD. The CDR3 runs to 11 residues. V was cut by 10 bases and J by 3 bases, with 9 bases left in between. The CDR3, as DNA: TGTGCCACTACTGACGACACTGAAGCTTTCTTT. This sequence encodes CATTDDTEAFF.

The chain is built from TRBV2 and TRBJ2-3; possibly TRBD2 for D (6 bases). CDR3 length: 13 residues. CDR1 is SNHLY and CDR2 is FYNNEI in the germline V gene. Trimming removed 1 base from V and 6 bases from J, with 8 bases in between. The CDR3 nucleotides read TGTGCCAGCAGTGAAGGCGGGACTGATACGCAGTATTTT. Translating it yields CASSEGGTDTQYF.

This clone was seen a single time. V usage is TRBV11-2 and J usage is TRBJ2-3; D possibly corresponds to TRBD2 (5 bases). The CDR3 sequence is 18 residues long. Trimming stripped 3 bases from V and 2 bases from J, with 21 bases between. Germline V gives CDR1 SGHAT, CDR2 FQNNGV. The CDR3 spells CASSLDSGTGLFTDTQYF. The CDR3 DNA reads as TGTGCCAGCAGCTTGGATTCGGGAACCGGTCTTTTCACAGATACGCAGTATTTT. Using reference TRBV11-2 and TRBJ2-3 for the parts outside the CDR3, the full variable domain is EAGVAQSPRYKIIEKRQSVAFWCNPISGHATLYWYQQILGQGPKLLIQFQNNGVVDDSQLPKDRFSAERLKGVDSTLKIQPAKLEDSAVYLCASSLDSGTGLFTDTQYFGPGTRLTVL.

The chain carries TRBV7-8 and TRBJ2-4; 8 bases fit TRBD2. V was pared by 5 bases and J by 8 bases, with 5 bases of the junction left unmatched. This CDR3 comprises 13 residues. Germline lookup yields CDR1 SGHVS and CDR2 FQNEAQ. CDR3 nucleotides: TGTGCCAGCAGCCCCCGGGAGGGGTACATTCAGTACTTC. Its protein product is CASSPREGYIQYF.

This rearrangement joins TRBV6-4 to TRBJ1-2, with 7 bases fitting TRBD1. The CDR3 has 15 residues. The V segment lost 9 bases and the J segment 5 bases; nucleotides outside the gene matches: 15. Germline V gene sequence: CDR1 MRHNA, CDR2 SNTAGT. The CDR3 is CASQPEGTVFYGYTF. In DNA form, the CDR3 reads TGTGCCAGTCAACCCGAAGGGACAGTCTTTTATGGCTACACCTTC.

This clone was observed a single time. The chain uses TRBV4-1 and TRBJ1-4, with D maybe TRBD1 (6 bases). Germline loops: CDR1 MGHRA, CDR2 YSYEKL. CDR3 size: 15 residues. The V end was cut by 2 bases, the J end by 6 bases, with 13 bases between. The CDR3 here is CASSQLQGFDEKLFF. As DNA, the CDR3 is TGCGCCAGCAGCCAACTACAGGGATTCGATGAAAAACTGTTTTTT.

The gene calls are TRBV28 and TRBJ1-1, with D tentatively TRBD1 (6 bases). This CDR3 spans 16 amino acids. Deletions cut 10 bases from V and 2 bases from J, with 23 bases between. Germline values: CDR1 MDHEN, CDR2 SYDVKM. Written as DNA, the CDR3 is TGTGCCACCTTGGTTAACCCTGGACAGAGAAACACTGAAGCTTTCTTT. Translated, it gives CATLVNPGQRNTEAFF.

This chain links TRBV28 with TRBJ2-2; D gene uncertain. Germline V gene sequence: CDR1 MDHEN, CDR2 SYDVKM. The length of the CDR3 is 13 residues. V was clipped by 1 base and J by 5 bases, with 5 bases between them. CDR3 sequence reads: CASSLFRTGELFF. CDR3 bases: TGTGCCAGCAGTTTATTCAGGACCGGGGAGCTGTTTTTT.

This chain links TRBV2 with TRBJ2-3; TRBD1 matches at 8 bases. Germline trimming cut 4 bases from V and 4 bases from J; bases unmatched to any gene: 7. This CDR3 has 15 residues. CDR1 SNHLY and CDR2 FYNNEI come from the germline V gene. CDR3 nucleotide sequence: TGTGCCAGCAGTGGGCAGGGGGCAAGGGCAGATACGCAGTATTTT. Residues: CASSGQGARADTQYF.

Points on this clone: A much larger clonotype is one base distant, so this may be a read error. This chain uses TRBV7-3 with TRBJ1-1; 10 positions agree with TRBD1. The CDR3 spans 13 residues. The V segment lost 5 bases and the J segment 3 bases; nucleotides outside the gene matches: 0. Germline V gives CDR1 SGHTA, CDR2 FQGTGA. CDR3 DNA sequence: TGTGCCAGCAGCGGACAGGGGGACACTGAAGCTTTCTTT. Residues: CASSGQGDTEAFF.

V gene TRBV5-6 combines with J gene TRBJ2-7; 7 bases agree with TRBD1. The CDR3 sequence is 17 residues long. V was clipped by 3 bases and J by 2 bases; unmatched bases: 14. Germline assignment: CDR1 SGHDT and CDR2 YYEEEE. The DNA of the CDR3 is TGTGCCAGCAGCTCACTGACCTGGACAGGCCATACCTACGAGCAGTACTTC. It yields the protein CASSSLTWTGHTYEQYF.

This chain connects TRBV19 to TRBJ1-2; D is unresolved. The V gene's germline CDR1 is LNHDA and CDR2 SQIVND (reference sequence). The CDR3 spans 14 residues. V dropped 4 bases and J dropped 3 bases, with 12 bases sitting between them. In DNA form, the CDR3 reads TGTGCCAGTAGTAGTTTGGGGAGCGACTATGGCTACACCTTC. This sequence encodes CASSSLGSDYGYTF. Together with reference TRBV19 and TRBJ1-2, the CDR3 gives the full variable domain: DGGITQSPKYLFRKEGQNVTLSCEQNLNHDAMYWYRQDPGQGLRLIYYSQIVNDFQKGDIAEGYSVSREKKESFPLTVTSAQKNPTAFYLCASSSLGSDYGYTFGSGTRLTVV.

CDR3 region: CASSDLDGRSYEQYF. The CDR3 DNA reads TGCGCCAGCAGCGACCTGGACGGTCGATCCTACGAGCAGTACTTC. This chain uses TRBV5-1 with TRBJ2-7; D is uncertain. From germline, CDR1 is SGHRS and CDR2 YFSETQ. The V end was cut by 4 bases, the J end by 1 base, with 15 bases between. The CDR3 has 15 amino acids.

This clone was found a few times. V is TRBV5-5 and J is TRBJ2-2; possibly TRBD1 for D (5 bases). V lost 4 bases to trimming and J lost 5 bases, with 18 bases between them. The V gene's germline CDR1 is SGHKS and CDR2 YYEKEE (reference sequence). CDR3 length equals 16 residues. In nucleotides, the CDR3 is TGTGCCAGCAGCCCGGGTGGGCAGGGCAGGACCGGGGAGCTGTTTTTT. It encodes CASSPGGQGRTGELFF.